This TCR beta chain was obtained from a study of blood T cell repertoires in COVID-19. Study-level information: Acute and convalescent COVID-19 specimens originated in the United States, Italy and Spain. PBMCs, B-cell-depleted T cells, or T cells provided the cDNA or gDNA that made up the material.

Authors' data handling: For nucleated cells, counts were estimated from reference gene primer amplification. TCRdb's table, derived via immunoSEQ multiplex PCR, lists solely in-frame clones and lacks some. V and J calls and clone size are those listed in that table; D and trimming were worked out from the DNA. The sample has 120,000 to 150,000 clones, around 86% seen once; the top ten hold about two fifths. V was shortened by 2 bases and J by 0 bases, with 8 bases between the two germline ends. The CDR3 is made up of 15 amino acids. Germline-derived CDR1 and CDR2 are SNHLY and FYNNEI. Sample: peripheral blood. The rearrangement joins TRBV2 to TRBJ1-5, with D possibly being TRBD1 (6 bases). The receptor was isolated from a man aged 50 to 59 who had recovered from COVID-19. The CDR3 region has the DNA TGTGCCAGCAGTGAAACAGGGATTAGCAATCAGCCCCAGCATTTT. The encoded protein is CASSETGISNQPQHF.